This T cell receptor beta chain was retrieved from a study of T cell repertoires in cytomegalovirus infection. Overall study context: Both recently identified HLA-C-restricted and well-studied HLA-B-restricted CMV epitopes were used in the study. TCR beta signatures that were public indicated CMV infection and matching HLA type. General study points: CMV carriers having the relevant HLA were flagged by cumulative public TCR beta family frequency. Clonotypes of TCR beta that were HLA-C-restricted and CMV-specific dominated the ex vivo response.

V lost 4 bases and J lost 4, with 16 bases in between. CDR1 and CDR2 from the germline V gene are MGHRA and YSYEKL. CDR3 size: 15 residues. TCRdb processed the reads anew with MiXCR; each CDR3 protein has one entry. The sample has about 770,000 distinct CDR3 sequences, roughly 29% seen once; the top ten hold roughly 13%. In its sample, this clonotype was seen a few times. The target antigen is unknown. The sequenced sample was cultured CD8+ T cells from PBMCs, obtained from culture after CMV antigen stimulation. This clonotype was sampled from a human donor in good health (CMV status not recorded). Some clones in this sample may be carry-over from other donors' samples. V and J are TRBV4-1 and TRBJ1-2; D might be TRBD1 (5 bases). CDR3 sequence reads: CASSPTGNRLYGYTF. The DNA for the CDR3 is TGCGCCAGCAGCCCAACGGGGAACAGGCTCTATGGCTACACCTTC.